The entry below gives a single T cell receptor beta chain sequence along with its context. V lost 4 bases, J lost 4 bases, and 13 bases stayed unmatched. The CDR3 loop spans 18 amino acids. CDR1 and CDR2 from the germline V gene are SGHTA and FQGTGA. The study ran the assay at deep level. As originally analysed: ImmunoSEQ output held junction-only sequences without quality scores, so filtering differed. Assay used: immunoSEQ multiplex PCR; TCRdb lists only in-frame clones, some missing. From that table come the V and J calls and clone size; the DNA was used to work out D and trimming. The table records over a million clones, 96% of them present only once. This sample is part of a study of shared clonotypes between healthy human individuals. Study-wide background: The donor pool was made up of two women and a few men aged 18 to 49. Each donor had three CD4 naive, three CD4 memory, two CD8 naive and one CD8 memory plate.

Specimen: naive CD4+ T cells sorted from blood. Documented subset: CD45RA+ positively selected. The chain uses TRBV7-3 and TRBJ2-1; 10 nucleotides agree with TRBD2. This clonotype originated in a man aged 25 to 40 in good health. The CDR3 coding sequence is TGTGCCAGCAGCTCGCGGGCTAGCGGGAGTGGGGTTTACAATGAGCAGTTCTTC. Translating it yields CASSSRASGSGVYNEQFF.